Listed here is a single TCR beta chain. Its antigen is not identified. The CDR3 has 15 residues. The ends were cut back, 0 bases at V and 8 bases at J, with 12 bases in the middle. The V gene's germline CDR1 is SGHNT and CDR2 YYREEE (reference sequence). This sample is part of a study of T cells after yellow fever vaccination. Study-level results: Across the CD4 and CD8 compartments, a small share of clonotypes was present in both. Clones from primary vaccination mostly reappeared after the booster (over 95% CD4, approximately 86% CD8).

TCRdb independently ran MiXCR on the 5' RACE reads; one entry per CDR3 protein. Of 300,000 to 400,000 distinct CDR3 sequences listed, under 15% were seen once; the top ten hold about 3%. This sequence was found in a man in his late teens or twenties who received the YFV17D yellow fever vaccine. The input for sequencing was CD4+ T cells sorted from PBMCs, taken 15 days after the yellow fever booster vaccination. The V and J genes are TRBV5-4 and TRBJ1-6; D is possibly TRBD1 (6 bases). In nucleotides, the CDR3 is TGTGCCAGCAGCTTGGTCAGGGGAAAGGATTCACCCCTCCACTTT. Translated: CASSLVRGKDSPLHF.